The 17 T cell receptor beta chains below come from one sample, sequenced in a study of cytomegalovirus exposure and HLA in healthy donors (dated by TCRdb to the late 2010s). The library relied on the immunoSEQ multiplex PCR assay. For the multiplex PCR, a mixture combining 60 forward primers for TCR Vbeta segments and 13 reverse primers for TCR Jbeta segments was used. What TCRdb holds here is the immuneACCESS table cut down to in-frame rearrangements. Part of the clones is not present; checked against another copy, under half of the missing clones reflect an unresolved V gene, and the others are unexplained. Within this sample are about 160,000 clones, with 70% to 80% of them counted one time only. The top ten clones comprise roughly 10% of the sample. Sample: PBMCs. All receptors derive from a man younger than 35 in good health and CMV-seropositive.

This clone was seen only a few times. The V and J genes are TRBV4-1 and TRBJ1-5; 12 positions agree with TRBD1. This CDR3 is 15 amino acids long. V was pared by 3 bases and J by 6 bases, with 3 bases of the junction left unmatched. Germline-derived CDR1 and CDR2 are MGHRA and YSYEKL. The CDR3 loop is CASSQGQGAGQPQHF. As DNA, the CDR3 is TGCGCCAGCAGCCAGGGACAGGGGGCGGGTCAGCCCCAGCATTTT.

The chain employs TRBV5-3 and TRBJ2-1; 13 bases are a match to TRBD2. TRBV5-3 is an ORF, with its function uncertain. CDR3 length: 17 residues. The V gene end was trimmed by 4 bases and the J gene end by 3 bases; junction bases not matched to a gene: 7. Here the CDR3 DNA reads TGTGCCAGAAGCGGGGGACTAGCGGGACTCCTCTACAATGAGCAGTTCTTC. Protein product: CARSGGLAGLLYNEQFF.

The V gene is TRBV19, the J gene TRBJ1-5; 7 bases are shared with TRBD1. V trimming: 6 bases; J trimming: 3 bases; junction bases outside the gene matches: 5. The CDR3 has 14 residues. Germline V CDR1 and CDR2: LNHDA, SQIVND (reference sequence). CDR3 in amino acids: CASSQTGTNQPQHF. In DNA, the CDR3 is TGTGCCAGTAGCCAGACAGGGACCAATCAGCCCCAGCATTTT.

The CDR3: CASSLESVTDTQYF. The CDR3 DNA sequence: TGTGCCAGCAGCTTGGAGTCAGTCACAGATACGCAGTATTTT. The rearrangement links TRBV5-4 to TRBJ2-3; D not certain. The CDR3 totals 14 residues. Germline-derived CDR1 and CDR2 are SGHNT and YYREEE (reference sequence). V was trimmed by 0 bases and J by 2 bases, leaving 7 bases between them.

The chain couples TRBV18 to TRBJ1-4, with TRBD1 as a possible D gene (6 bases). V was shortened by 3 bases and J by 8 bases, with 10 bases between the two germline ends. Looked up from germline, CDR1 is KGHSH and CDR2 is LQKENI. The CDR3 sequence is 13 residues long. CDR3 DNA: TGTGCCAGCTCACCCACCAGGGGAGAAAAACTGTTTTTT. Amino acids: CASSPTRGEKLFF. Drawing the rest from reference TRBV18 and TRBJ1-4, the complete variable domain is NAGVMQNPRHLVRRRGQEARLRCSPMKGHSHVYWYRQLPEEGLKFMVYLQKENIIDESGMPKERFSAEFPKEGPSILRIQQVVRGDSAAYFCASSPTRGEKLFFGSGTQLSVL.

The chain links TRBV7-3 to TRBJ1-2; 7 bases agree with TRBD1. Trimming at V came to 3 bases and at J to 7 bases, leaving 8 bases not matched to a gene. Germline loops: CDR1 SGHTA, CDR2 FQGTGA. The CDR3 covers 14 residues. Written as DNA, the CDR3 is TGTGCCAGCAGCTTGTGGGAGACAGGGTCTGGCTACACCTTC. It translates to CASSLWETGSGYTF.

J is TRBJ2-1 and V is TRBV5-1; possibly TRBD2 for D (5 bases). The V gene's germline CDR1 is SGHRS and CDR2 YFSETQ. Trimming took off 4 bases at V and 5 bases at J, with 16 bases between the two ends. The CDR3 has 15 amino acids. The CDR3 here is CASSINALAHNEQFF. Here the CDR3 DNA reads TGCGCCAGCAGCATAAACGCCCTAGCTCACAATGAGCAGTTCTTC.

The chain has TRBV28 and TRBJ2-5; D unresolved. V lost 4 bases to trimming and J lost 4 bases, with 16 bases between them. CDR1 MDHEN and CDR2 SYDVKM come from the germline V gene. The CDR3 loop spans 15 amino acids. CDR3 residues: CASSSPETAPETQYF. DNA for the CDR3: TGTGCCAGCAGTTCCCCGGAGACCGCGCCAGAGACCCAGTACTTC.

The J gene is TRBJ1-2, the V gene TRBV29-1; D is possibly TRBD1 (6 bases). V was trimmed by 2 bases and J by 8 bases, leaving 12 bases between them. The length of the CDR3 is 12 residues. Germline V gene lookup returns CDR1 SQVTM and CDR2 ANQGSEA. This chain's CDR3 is CSVEKGEGGYTF. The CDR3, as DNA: TGCAGCGTTGAAAAGGGGGAAGGGGGCTACACCTTC. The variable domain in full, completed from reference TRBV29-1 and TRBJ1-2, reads SAVISQKPSRDICQRGTSLTIQCQVDSQVTMMFWYRQQPGQSLTLIATANQGSEATYESGFVIDKFPISRPNLTFSTLTVSNMSPEDSSIYLCSVEKGEGGYTFGSGTRLTVV.

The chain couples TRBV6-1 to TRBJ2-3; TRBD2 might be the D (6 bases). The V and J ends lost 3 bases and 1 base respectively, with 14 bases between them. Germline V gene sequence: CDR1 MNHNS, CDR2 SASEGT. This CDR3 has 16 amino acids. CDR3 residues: CASSEGGRTGTDTQYF. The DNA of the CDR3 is TGTGCCAGCAGTGAGGGGGGACGGACCGGCACAGATACGCAGTATTTT.

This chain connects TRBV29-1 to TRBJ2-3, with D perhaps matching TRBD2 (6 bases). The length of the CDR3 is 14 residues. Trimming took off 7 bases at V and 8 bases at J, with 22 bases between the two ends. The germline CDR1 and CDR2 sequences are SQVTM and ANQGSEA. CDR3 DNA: TGCAGCGGAGCGGGTCAGGACCCTCGAGGTACGCAGTATTTT. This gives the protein CSGAGQDPRGTQYF.

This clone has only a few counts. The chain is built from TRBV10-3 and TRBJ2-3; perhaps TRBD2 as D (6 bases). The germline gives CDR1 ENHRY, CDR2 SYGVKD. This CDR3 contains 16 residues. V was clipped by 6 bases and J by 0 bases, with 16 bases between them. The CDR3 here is CAISEELAFSTDTQYF. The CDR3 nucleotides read TGTGCCATCAGCGAGGAACTAGCATTTAGCACAGATACGCAGTATTTT.

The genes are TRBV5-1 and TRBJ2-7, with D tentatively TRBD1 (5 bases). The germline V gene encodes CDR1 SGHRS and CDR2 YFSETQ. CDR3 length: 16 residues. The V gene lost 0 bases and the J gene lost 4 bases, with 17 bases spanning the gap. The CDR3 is CASSLGSARVGYEQYF. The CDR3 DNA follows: TGCGCCAGCAGCTTGGGGTCCGCCAGGGTAGGGTACGAGCAGTACTTC. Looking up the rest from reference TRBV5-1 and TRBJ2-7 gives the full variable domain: KAGVTQTPRYLIKTRGQQVTLSCSPISGHRSVSWYQQTPGQGLQFLFEYFSETQRNKGNFPGRFSGRQFSNSRSEMNVSTLELGDSALYLCASSLGSARVGYEQYFGPGTRLTVT.

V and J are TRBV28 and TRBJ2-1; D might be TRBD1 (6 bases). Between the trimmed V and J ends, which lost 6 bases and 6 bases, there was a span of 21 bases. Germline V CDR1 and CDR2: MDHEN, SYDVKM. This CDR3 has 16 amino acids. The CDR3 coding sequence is TGTGCCAGCAGACCAAGGAGACAGGAGACCCTCAATGAGCAGTTCTTC. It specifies CASRPRRQETLNEQFF. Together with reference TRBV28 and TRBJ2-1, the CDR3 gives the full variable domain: DVKVTQSSRYLVKRTGEKVFLECVQDMDHENMFWYRQDPGLGLRLIYFSYDVKMKEKGDIPEGYSVSREKKERFSLILESASTNQTSMYLCASRPRRQETLNEQFFGPGTRLTVL.

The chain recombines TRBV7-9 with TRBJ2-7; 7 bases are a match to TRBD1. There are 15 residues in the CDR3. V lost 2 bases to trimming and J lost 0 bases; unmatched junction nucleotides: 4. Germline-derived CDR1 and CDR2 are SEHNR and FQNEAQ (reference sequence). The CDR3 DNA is TGTGCCAGCAGCTTACCGTCAGGGGGCTCCTACGAGCAGTACTTC. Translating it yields CASSLPSGGSYEQYF.

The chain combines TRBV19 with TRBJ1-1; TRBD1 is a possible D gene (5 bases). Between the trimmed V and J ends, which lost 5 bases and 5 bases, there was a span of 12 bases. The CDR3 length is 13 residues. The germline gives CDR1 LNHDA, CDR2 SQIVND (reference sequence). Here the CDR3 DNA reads TGTGCCAGTAGTCCCGGGGGGAGAACTGAAGCTTTCTTT. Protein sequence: CASSPGGRTEAFF.

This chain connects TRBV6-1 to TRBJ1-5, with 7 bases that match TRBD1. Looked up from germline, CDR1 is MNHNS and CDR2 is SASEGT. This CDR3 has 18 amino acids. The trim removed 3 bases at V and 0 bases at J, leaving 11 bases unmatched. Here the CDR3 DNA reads TGTGCCAGCAGTGACACAGGGGACCCTGATTATAGCAATCAGCCCCAGCATTTT. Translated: CASSDTGDPDYSNQPQHF.